The 9 T cell receptor beta chains below all came from one sample that was sequenced in a study of T cell repertoires in cytomegalovirus infection. Via MiXCR, TCRdb re-called the reads, giving one row per CDR3 protein. The data contain 350,000 to 500,000 distinct CDR3 sequences, approximately 30% of them seen just once; the ten biggest clones take up roughly an eighth. Sequencing was done on a sample of PBMCs. These receptors were taken from a human donor in good health (CMV status not recorded). Some clones in this sample may be carry-over from other donors' samples.

The genes are TRBV14 and TRBJ2-3; D gene uncertain. Trimming took 1 base from V and 3 from J, leaving 14 bases between them. The CDR3 has 16 residues. Germline-derived CDR1 and CDR2 are SGHDN and FVKESK. The CDR3 loop is CASSQGRWARTDTQYF. CDR3 bases: TGTGCCAGCAGCCAAGGAAGGTGGGCCCGGACAGATACGCAGTATTTT.

This clonotype appeared a few times. The chain uses TRBV14 and TRBJ2-7, with unresolved D. CDR1 SGHDN and CDR2 FVKESK come from the germline V gene. The ends were cut back, 0 bases at V and 2 bases at J, with 17 bases in the middle. The CDR3 loop spans 17 amino acids. In DNA form, the CDR3 reads TGTGCCAGCAGCCAAGAGAGTTCCAAGGCCAACACCTACGAGCAGTACTTC. This sequence encodes CASSQESSKANTYEQYF.

Details on this clonotype: This CDR3 fails to terminate in the conserved phenylalanine or tryptophan, so it likely reflects a read error. This chain links TRBV7-9 with TRBJ2-7, with D maybe TRBD2 (5 bases). Germline assignment: CDR1 SEHNR and CDR2 FQNEAQ (reference sequence). There are 14 residues in the CDR3. The V end was cut by 1 base, the J end by 1 base, with 8 bases between. The CDR3 spells CASSLGSGSYEQYL. For the CDR3, the DNA is TGTGCCAGCAGCTTAGGATCGGGGTCCTACGAGCAGTACTTA.

This chain joins TRBV11-3 and TRBJ2-2; D is possibly TRBD1 (6 bases). Germline assignment: CDR1 SGHNT and CDR2 YENEEA. This CDR3 is built from 14 residues. Between the trimmed V and J ends, which lost 5 bases and 4 bases, there was a span of 11 bases. CDR3 residues: CASSPGESTGELFF. The DNA of the CDR3 is TGTGCCAGCAGCCCAGGGGAGTCCACCGGGGAGCTGTTTTTT.

The genes are TRBV29-1 and TRBJ2-3; 9 bases line up with TRBD2. The germline V gene has CDR1 SQVTM and CDR2 ANQGSEA. V lost 6 bases to trimming and J lost 0 bases; unmatched junction nucleotides: 7. CDR3 length equals 15 residues. The CDR3 sequence: CSVALSGGSTDTQYF. The CDR3 region has the DNA TGCAGCGTCGCGCTTAGCGGGGGAAGCACAGATACGCAGTATTTT.

There are a few counts of this clonotype. A much more abundant neighbour one base away suggests this may be a read error. Because the CDR3 is missing its conserved closing phenylalanine or tryptophan, this is likely a read error. The chain carries TRBV7-8 and TRBJ1-2, with D possibly matching TRBD1 (5 bases). The germline V gene has CDR1 SGHVS and CDR2 FQNEAQ. CDR3 length equals 13 residues. CDR3 region: CASSSQGNHGYTL. In nucleotides, the CDR3 is TGTGCCAGCAGCTCCCAGGGTAACCATGGCTACACCTTA.

The sample holds one count of this clonotype. This chain links TRBV6-2 or TRBV6-3 with TRBJ1-2; 7 nucleotides line up with TRBD1. In germline, CDR1 is MNHEY, CDR2 SVGEGT. V was clipped by 4 bases and J by 10 bases; unmatched bases: 15. This CDR3 is 15 amino acids long. The CDR3 here is CASSSQTGRRGVYTF. For the CDR3, the DNA is TGTGCCAGCAGTTCCCAGACAGGGAGGAGAGGTGTCTACACCTTC.

The chain combines TRBV2 with TRBJ1-2; D unclear. The CDR3 sequence is 15 residues long. The germline CDR1 and CDR2 sequences are SNHLY and FYNNEI. V was trimmed by 8 bases and J by 5 bases, leaving 21 bases between them. The CDR3 region has the DNA TGTGCCAGCCGAGGGAAGGTTACAATGCTTTATGGCTACACCTTC. This encodes CASRGKVTMLYGYTF.

V is TRBV5-1 and J is TRBJ2-4; TRBD1 matches at 7 bases. Germline CDR1 and CDR2: SGHRS and YFSETQ. The CDR3 has 18 residues. Unmatched junction bases numbered 13, after V lost 1 base and J lost 3 bases. Written as DNA, the CDR3 is TGCGCCAGCAGCTTGCGACCATCCGGGACAGTCAGCAAAAACATTCAGTACTTC. Its translation: CASSLRPSGTVSKNIQYF.